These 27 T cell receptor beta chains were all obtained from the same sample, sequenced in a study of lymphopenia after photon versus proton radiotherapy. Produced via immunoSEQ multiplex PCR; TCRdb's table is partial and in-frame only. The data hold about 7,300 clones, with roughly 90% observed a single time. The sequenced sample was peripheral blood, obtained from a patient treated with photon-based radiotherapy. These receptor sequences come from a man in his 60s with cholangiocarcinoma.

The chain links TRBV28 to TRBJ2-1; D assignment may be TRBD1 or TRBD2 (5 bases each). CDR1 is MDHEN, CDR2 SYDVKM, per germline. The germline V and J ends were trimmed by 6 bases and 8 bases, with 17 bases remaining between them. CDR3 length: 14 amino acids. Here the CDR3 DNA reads TGTGCCAGCAGGAACCGGGACCTCATCGATGAGCAGTTCTTC. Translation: CASRNRDLIDEQFF.

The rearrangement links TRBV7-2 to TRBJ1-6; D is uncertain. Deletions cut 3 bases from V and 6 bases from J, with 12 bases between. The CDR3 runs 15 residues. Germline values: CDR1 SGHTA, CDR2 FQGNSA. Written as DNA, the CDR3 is TGTGCCAGCAGCTTGCAGGTCCTACCTAATTCACCCCTCCACTTT. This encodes CASSLQVLPNSPLHF.

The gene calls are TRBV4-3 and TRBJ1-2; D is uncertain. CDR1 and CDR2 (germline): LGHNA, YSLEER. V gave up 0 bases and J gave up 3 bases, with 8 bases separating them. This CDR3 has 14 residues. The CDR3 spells CASSQDELDYGYTF. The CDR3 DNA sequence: TGCGCCAGCAGCCAAGATGAGTTAGACTATGGCTACACCTTC.

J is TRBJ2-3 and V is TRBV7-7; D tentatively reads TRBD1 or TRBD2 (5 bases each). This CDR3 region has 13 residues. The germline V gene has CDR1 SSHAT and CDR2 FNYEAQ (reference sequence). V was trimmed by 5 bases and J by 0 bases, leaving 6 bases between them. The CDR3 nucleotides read TGTGCCAGCAGCGGGGACAGCACAGATACGCAGTATTTT. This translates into CASSGDSTDTQYF. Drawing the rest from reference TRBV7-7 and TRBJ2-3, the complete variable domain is GAGVSQSPRYKVTKRGQDVTLRCDPISSHATLYWYQQALGQGPEFLTYFNYEAQPDKSGLPSDRFSAERPEGSISTLTIQRTEQRDSAMYRCASSGDSTDTQYFGPGTRLTVL.

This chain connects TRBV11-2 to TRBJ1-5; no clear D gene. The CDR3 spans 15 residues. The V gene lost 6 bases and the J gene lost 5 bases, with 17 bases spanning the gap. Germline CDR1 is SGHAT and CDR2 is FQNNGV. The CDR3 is CASSTGVSVDQPQHF. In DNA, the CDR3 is TGTGCCAGCAGTACCGGGGTATCGGTAGATCAGCCCCAGCATTTT. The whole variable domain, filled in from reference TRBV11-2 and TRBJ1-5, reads EAGVAQSPRYKIIEKRQSVAFWCNPISGHATLYWYQQILGQGPKLLIQFQNNGVVDDSQLPKDRFSAERLKGVDSTLKIQPAKLEDSAVYLCASSTGVSVDQPQHFGDGTRLSIL.

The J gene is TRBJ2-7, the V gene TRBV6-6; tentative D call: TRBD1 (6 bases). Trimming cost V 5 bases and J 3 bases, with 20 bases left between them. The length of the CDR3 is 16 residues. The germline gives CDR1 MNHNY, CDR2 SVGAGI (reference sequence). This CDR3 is CASSNDGTTLSYEQYF. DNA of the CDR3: TGTGCCAGCAGTAACGACGGGACAACTTTAAGCTACGAGCAGTACTTC.

This CDR3 reads CASSASGTLKTYEQYF. The CDR3 bases are TGTGCCAGCAGTGCGTCCGGGACGCTAAAAACCTACGAGCAGTACTTC. The genes are TRBV28 and TRBJ2-7, with D perhaps given as TRBD1 or TRBD2 (5 bases each). CDR1 and CDR2 from the germline V gene are MDHEN and SYDVKM. V lost 5 bases to trimming and J lost 2 bases, with 19 bases between them. CDR3 length: 16 residues.

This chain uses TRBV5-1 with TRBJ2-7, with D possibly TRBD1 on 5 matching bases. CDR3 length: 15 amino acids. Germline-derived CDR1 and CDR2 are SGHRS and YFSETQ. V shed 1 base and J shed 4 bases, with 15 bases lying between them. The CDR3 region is CASSLSLGLQYEQYF. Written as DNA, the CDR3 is TGCGCCAGCAGCTTGTCTTTGGGGCTCCAATACGAGCAGTACTTC.

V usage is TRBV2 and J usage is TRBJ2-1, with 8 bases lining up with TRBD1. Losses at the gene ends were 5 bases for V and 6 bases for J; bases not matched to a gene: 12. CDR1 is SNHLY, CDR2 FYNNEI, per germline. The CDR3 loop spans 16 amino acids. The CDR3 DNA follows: TGTGCCAGCAGTAACCCATGGACAGGGACCGGCAATGAGCAGTTCTTC. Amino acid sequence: CASSNPWTGTGNEQFF.

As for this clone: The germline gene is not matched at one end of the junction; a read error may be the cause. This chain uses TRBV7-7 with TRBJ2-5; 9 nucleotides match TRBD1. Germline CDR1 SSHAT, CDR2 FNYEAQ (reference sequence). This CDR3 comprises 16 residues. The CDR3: CASSPFGTGSQETQYF. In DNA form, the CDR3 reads TGTGCTAGCAGCCCTTTCGGGACAGGGAGCCAAGAGACCCAGTACTTC.

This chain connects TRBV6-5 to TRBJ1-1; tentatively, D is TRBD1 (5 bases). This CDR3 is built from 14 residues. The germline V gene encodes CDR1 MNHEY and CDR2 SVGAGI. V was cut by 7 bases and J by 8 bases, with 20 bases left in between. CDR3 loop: CASNTPFGGKEAFF. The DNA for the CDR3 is TGTGCCAGCAATACGCCTTTTGGGGGAAAGGAAGCTTTCTTT.

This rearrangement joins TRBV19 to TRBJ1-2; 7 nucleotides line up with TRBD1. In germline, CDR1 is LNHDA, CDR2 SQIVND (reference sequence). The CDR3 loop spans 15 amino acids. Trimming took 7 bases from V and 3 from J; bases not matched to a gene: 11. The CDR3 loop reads CASTRKTGTDYGYTF. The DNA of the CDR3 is TGTGCCAGTACACGTAAGACAGGGACCGACTATGGCTACACCTTC. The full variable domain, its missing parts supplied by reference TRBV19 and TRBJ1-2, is DGGITQSPKYLFRKEGQNVTLSCEQNLNHDAMYWYRQDPGQGLRLIYYSQIVNDFQKGDIAEGYSVSREKKESFPLTVTSAQKNPTAFYLCASTRKTGTDYGYTFGSGTRLTVV.

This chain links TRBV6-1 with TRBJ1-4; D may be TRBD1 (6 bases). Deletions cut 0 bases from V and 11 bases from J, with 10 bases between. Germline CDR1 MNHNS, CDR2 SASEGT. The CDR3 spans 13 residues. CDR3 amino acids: CASSEARQGKLFF. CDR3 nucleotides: TGTGCCAGCAGTGAAGCAAGGCAGGGGAAACTGTTTTTT.

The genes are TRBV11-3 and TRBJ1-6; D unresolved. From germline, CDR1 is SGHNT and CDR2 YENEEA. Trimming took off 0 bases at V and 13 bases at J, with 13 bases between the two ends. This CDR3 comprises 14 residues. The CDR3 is CASSLDRTGPPLHF. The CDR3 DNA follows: TGTGCCAGCAGCTTAGATCGGACCGGCCCGCCCCTCCACTTT.

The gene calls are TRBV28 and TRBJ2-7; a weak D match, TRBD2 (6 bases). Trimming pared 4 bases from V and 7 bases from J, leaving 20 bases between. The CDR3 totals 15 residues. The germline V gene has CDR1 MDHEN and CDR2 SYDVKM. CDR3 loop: CASSSPGTSEREQYF. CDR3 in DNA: TGTGCCAGCAGTTCTCCAGGGACTTCCGAGCGGGAGCAGTACTTC.

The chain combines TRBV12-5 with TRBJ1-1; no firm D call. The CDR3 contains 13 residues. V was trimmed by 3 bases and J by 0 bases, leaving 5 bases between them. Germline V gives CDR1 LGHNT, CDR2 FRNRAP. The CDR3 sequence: CASGFALNTEAFF. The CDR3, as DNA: TGTGCTAGTGGTTTCGCGTTGAACACTGAAGCTTTCTTT.

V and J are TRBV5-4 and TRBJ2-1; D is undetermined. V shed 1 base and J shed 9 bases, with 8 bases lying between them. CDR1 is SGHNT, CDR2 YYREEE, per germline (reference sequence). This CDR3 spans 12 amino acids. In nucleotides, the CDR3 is TGTGCCAGCAGCTTGATAGGGTTTGAGCAGTTCTTC. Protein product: CASSLIGFEQFF.

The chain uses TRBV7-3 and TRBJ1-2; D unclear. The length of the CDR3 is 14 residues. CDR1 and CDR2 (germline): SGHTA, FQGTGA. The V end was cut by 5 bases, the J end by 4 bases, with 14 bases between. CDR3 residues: CASSPTDGVYGYTF. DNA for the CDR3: TGTGCCAGCAGCCCTACGGATGGTGTCTATGGCTACACCTTC.

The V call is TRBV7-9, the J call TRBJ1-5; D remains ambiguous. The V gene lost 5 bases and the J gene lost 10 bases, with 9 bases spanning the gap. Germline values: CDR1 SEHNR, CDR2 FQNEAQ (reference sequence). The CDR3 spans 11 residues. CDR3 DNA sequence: TGTGCCAGCAGCGGCGAGGGACCCCAGCATTTT. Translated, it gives CASSGEGPQHF.

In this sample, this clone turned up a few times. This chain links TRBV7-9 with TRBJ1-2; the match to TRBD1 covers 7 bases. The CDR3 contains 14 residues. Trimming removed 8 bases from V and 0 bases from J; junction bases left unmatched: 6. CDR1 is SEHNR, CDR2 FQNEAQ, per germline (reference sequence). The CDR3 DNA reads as TGTGCCAGCGGAGACAGGGTTCCTAACTATGGCTACACCTTC. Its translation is CASGDRVPNYGYTF.

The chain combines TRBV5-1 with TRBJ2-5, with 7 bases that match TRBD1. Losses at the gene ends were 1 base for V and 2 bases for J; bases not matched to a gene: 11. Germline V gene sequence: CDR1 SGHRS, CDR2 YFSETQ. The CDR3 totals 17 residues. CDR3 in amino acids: CASSLLWWDSQQETQYF. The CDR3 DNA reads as TGCGCCAGCAGCTTGCTCTGGTGGGACAGCCAACAAGAGACCCAGTACTTC. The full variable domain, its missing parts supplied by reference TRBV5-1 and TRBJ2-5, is KAGVTQTPRYLIKTRGQQVTLSCSPISGHRSVSWYQQTPGQGLQFLFEYFSETQRNKGNFPGRFSGRQFSNSRSEMNVSTLELGDSALYLCASSLLWWDSQQETQYFGPGTRLLVL.

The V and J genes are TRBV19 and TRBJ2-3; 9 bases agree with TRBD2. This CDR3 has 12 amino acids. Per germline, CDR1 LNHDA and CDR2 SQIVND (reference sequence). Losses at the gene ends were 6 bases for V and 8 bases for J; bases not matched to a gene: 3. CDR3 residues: CASSLSGSTQYF. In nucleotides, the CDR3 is TGTGCCAGTAGCCTTAGCGGGAGTACGCAGTATTTT.

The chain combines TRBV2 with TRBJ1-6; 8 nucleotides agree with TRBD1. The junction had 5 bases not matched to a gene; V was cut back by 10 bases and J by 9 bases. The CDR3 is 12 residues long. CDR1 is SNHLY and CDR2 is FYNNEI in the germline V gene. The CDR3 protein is CAIGQGFSPLHF. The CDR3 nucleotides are TGTGCCATCGGACAGGGTTTTTCACCCCTCCACTTT.

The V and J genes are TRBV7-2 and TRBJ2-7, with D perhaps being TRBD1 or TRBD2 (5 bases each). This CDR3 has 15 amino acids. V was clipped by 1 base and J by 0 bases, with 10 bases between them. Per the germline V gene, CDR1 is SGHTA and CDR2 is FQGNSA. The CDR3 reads CASSLGGTASYEQYF. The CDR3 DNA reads TGTGCCAGCAGCTTAGGAGGGACGGCCTCCTACGAGCAGTACTTC.

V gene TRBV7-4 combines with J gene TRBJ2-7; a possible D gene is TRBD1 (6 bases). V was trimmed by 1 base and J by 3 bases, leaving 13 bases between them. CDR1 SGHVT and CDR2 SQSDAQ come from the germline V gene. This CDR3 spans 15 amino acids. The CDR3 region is CASSLGDKGIYEQYF. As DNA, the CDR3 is TGTGCCAGCAGCTTAGGGGACAAGGGAATCTACGAGCAGTACTTC.

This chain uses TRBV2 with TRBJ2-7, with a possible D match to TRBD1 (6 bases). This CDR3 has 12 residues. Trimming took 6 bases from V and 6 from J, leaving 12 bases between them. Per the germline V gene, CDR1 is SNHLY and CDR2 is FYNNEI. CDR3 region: CASSFTGIEQYF. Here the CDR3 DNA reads TGTGCCAGCAGCTTTACAGGGATCGAGCAGTACTTC.

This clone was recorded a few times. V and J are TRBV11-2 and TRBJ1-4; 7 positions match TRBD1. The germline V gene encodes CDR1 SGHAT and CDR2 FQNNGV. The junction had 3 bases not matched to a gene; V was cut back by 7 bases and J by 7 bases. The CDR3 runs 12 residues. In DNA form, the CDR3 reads TGTGCCAGCACCCGACAGGGTGAAAAACTGTTTTTT. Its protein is CASTRQGEKLFF.